A selection of T cell receptor beta chains follows, all from one sample in a study of Ad26.COV2.S vaccination and SARS-CoV-2 variants. This table comes from immunoSEQ multiplex PCR, and its TCRdb copy is limited to in-frame clones, with some not included. The sample carries some 390,000 clones, 80% to 90% recorded once. Here the sequenced sample was peripheral blood, taken in a trial of Ad26.COV2.S vaccine versus placebo. These receptors all come from a person between 18 and 65 years old who received the Ad26.COV2.S COVID-19 vaccine or a placebo. Each CDR3 is given with its conserved first and last residue. Each record gives: J gene, V gene, D gene, clone size, CDR3 DNA, CDR3 protein. D genes are given only for firm matches. Not all rows give a size; the values are once, few, many and, for expanded clones, a class.

TRBJ1-1 TRBV7-7 NA NA TGTGCCAGCAGCCCATACCTAATAGGGAACACTGAAGCTTTCTTT CASSPYLIGNTEAFF
TRBJ1-2 TRBV5-1 NA few TGCGCCAGCAGCTCCTCCCTAGGGGTGACTAGCTATGGCTACACCTTC CASSSSLGVTSYGYTF
TRBJ2-2 TRBV4-2 TRBD2 once TGTGCCAGCAGCCAGGGACTAGCGGGGGGCCCCACAAACACCGGGGAGCTGTTTTTT CASSQGLAGGPTNTGELFF
TRBJ1-1 TRBV29-1 NA NA TGCAGCTCCCGCCCCAAGAGGAACACTGAAGCTTTCTTT CSSRPKRNTEAFF
TRBJ1-3 TRBV3-1/TRBV3-2 NA NA TGTGCCAGCAGCCAATCTCCTTCAGGTGGAAACACCATATATTTT CASSQSPSGGNTIYF
TRBJ2-7 TRBV7-2 NA NA TGTGCCAGCAGCCCTCCGGGTCACCGGGAGCAGTACTTC CASSPPGHREQYF
TRBJ1-2 TRBV4-1 NA few TGCGCCAGCAGTCACCAGGGGAACTATGGCTACACCTTC CASSHQGNYGYTF
TRBJ1-6 TRBV5-8 NA NA TGTGCCAGCAGCTTCCGGGACAAACTCTCACCCCTCCACTTT CASSFRDKLSPLHF
TRBJ1-1 TRBV5-6 NA once TGTGCCAGCAGCTTAAGTGGGCGGTACACTGAAGCTTTCTTT CASSLSGRYTEAFF
TRBJ2-5 TRBV3-1/TRBV3-2 TRBD2 NA TGTGCCAGCAGCCAAGAATTAGCGGGGTCCCAAGAGACCCAGTACTTC CASSQELAGSQETQYF
TRBJ2-6 TRBV7-6 NA once TGTGCCAGCAGCTTACCTGGGTTCTCTGGGGCCAACGTCCTGACTTTC CASSLPGFSGANVLTF
TRBJ2-5 TRBV14 NA once TGTGCCAGCAGCCAAGAGAGGGGTCTTAGCAGCGAGACCCAGTACTTC CASSQERGLSSETQYF
TRBJ2-5 TRBV5-4 TRBD2 once TGTGCCAGCAGCTCCTCGCGAGCGGGGGGGCTGGAGACCCAGTACTTC CASSSSRAGGLETQYF
TRBJ2-5 TRBV11-1 NA NA TGTGCCAGCAGCTTGGAGGGGGCCAAAGAGACCCAGTACTTC CASSLEGAKETQYF
TRBJ1-2 TRBV27 NA once TGTGCCAGCAGTCCGACAGGTCTCGGGGGCTATGGCTACACCTTC CASSPTGLGGYGYTF
TRBJ2-7 TRBV5-4 TRBD1 NA TGTGCCAGCAGCAACCGGGACAGGGGGTACGAGCAGTACTTC CASSNRDRGYEQYF
TRBJ2-7 TRBV19 TRBD2 NA TGTGCCAGTAGTGACCAAGCGGGGTTCGCCTACGAGCAGTACTTC CASSDQAGFAYEQYF
TRBJ2-5 TRBV7-8 NA NA TGTGCCAGCAGCAAGGGACCAGAGGAGACCCAGTACTTC CASSKGPEETQYF
TRBJ1-1 TRBV19 NA NA TGTGCCAGTAGTGAGGGTTCGAACACTGAAGCTTTCTTT CASSEGSNTEAFF
TRBJ1-1 TRBV6-2/TRBV6-3 TRBD1 few TGTGCCAGCAGTCCAGGGGGGAATACTGAAGCTTTCTTT CASSPGGNTEAFF
TRBJ2-3 TRBV5-1 TRBD2 NA TGCGCCAGCAGCCTCCCAGCGGGGGGTGGGTCAGATACGCAGTATTTT CASSLPAGGGSDTQYF
TRBJ2-7 TRBV5-1 NA NA TGCGCCAGCGGAGAATCGGGCCCCCGCTACGAGCAGTACTTC CASGESGPRYEQYF
TRBJ1-2 TRBV2 TRBD1 NA TGTGCCAGCAGTGAGCAGGGGGCACGATACTATGGCTACACCTTC CASSEQGARYYGYTF
TRBJ1-1 TRBV6-1 TRBD1 NA TGTGCCAGCAGTGAAGTTCCAGGGGGCTCGGTAAGGAACACTGAAGCTTTCTTT CASSEVPGGSVRNTEAFF
TRBJ1-2 TRBV6-1 TRBD1 NA TGTGCCAGCAGTCAAGACAGGGGAATCGTCAACTATGGCTACACCTTC CASSQDRGIVNYGYTF
TRBJ1-2 TRBV15 TRBD1 NA TGTGCCACCAGCAGAGGCGTTTCACAGGGGAGGGATGGCTACACCTTC CATSRGVSQGRDGYTF
TRBJ1-3 TRBV2 NA NA TGTGCCAGCGGGGGGACTGGAAACACCATATATTTT CASGGTGNTIYF
TRBJ1-1 TRBV18 NA NA TGTGCCAGCTCGAAAAATCCTTTTGGGTCCCCCATGAACACTGAAGCTTTCTTT CASSKNPFGSPMNTEAFF
TRBJ1-1 TRBV5-1 TRBD1 NA TGCGCCAGCAGCTTTGGACAGGGTGGGGGCACTGAAGCTTTCTTT CASSFGQGGGTEAFF
TRBJ1-2 TRBV2 NA once TGTGCCAGCAGAGGAAGGACAGTGGGAGGCTACACCTTC CASRGRTVGGYTF
TRBJ1-2 TRBV6-1 NA NA TGTGCCAGCAGTGAATGGGCAGGGCACTCCTATGGCTACACCTTC CASSEWAGHSYGYTF
TRBJ1-2 TRBV11-2 NA NA TGTGCCAGCAGTCCTTCGTGGGGAGTCTATGGCTACACCTTC CASSPSWGVYGYTF
TRBJ2-3 TRBV6-4 TRBD2 NA TGTGCCAGCAGTGCGGGGGGGCTTAGCACAGATACGCAGTATTTT CASSAGGLSTDTQYF
TRBJ2-1 TRBV6-1 TRBD1 NA TGTGCCAGCAGTGAAAGCAGGACAGGCTACAATGAGCAGTTCTTC CASSESRTGYNEQFF
TRBJ1-6 TRBV27 NA NA TGTGCCAGCACCCCCGGCGAGGGGCAGTCACCCCTCCACTTT CASTPGEGQSPLHF
TRBJ1-5 TRBV30 NA NA TGTGCCTGGAGCGGAAGGGGGGATCAGCCCCAGCATTTT CAWSGRGDQPQHF
TRBJ1-2 TRBV12-5 NA once TGTGCTAGTGGTCCACGCGCGGCGACAGATCTGTATGGCTACACCTTC CASGPRAATDLYGYTF
TRBJ2-3 TRBV29-1 NA once TGCAGCGTTGAAACTACGCAGTATTTT CSVETTQYF
TRBJ1-6 TRBV2 TRBD1 NA TGTGCCAGCAGCACTTTGGGGGGACAGAAGAGCTCCTATAATTCACCCCTCCACTTT CASSTLGGQKSSYNSPLHF
TRBJ1-2 TRBV7-8 NA NA TGTGCCAGCAGCTCCTACCGACAGGCGAGATTCTATGGCTACACCTTC CASSSYRQARFYGYTF
TRBJ1-6 TRBV14 NA NA TGTGCCAGCAGCCAGGGGGGGACGCCCCTCCACTTT CASSQGGTPLHF
TRBJ2-2 TRBV6-6 TRBD1 NA TGTGCCAGCAGTCTAAGGCAGACAGGGGCGTATATCGGGGAGCTGTTTTTT CASSLRQTGAYIGELFF
TRBJ1-4 TRBV30 TRBD1 NA TGTGCCTGGAGTGGGGACAGGGGGCCTGAAAAACTGTTTTTT CAWSGDRGPEKLFF
TRBJ2-1 TRBV6-4 NA NA TGTGCCAGCAGTGACTACAGCAACAATGAGCAGTTCTTC CASSDYSNNEQFF
TRBJ2-7 TRBV7-8 TRBD1 few TGTGCCAGCAGCGAACGGGACAGGGGTTACGAGCAGTACTTC CASSERDRGYEQYF
TRBJ2-7 TRBV5-1 TRBD2 NA TGCGCCAGCAGCTCCGGGGGGATCGGCTACGAGCAGTACTTC CASSSGGIGYEQYF
TRBJ2-7 TRBV19 TRBD1 NA TGTGCCAGTAGTGTGGGGACAGGGGTTGGCTACGAGCAGTACTTC CASSVGTGVGYEQYF
TRBJ1-5 TRBV21-1 NA NA TGTGCCAGCAGCAAAGCGCAGGGATCAGCTTATAGCAATCAGCCCCAGCATTTT CASSKAQGSAYSNQPQHF
TRBJ1-1 TRBV19 NA NA TGTGCCAGTGGGCAAACGGCCGACACTGAAGCTTTCTTT CASGQTADTEAFF
TRBJ2-6 TRBV15 NA NA TGTGCCACCAGCAGAGATCCGGGTTTATCACGAGTACCCGGGGCCAACGTCCTGACTTTC CATSRDPGLSRVPGANVLTF
TRBJ1-1 TRBV7-9 NA NA TGTGCCAGCAGCTTATCGCAGAACACTGAAGCTTTCTTT CASSLSQNTEAFF
TRBJ2-1 TRBV6-1 TRBD1 NA TGTGCCAGCAGTGAAGTGCCTTACAGGGGGCAAATCACCTACAATGAGCAGTTCTTC CASSEVPYRGQITYNEQFF
TRBJ1-5 TRBV19 TRBD1 once TGTGCCAGTAGGAACCCGGGACAGGTAAATCAGCCCCAGCATTTT CASRNPGQVNQPQHF
TRBJ2-2 TRBV4-3 NA NA TGCGCCAGCAGCCCTAAATCGAGGGTGGGGATCGGGAACACCGGGGAGCTGTTTTTT CASSPKSRVGIGNTGELFF
TRBJ1-5 TRBV4-1 NA NA TGCGCCAGCAGCCAAGATCAGGGAGGGCGTCAGCCCCAGCATTTT CASSQDQGGRQPQHF
TRBJ2-5 TRBV5-1 NA NA TGCGCCAGCAGCTTGGGGGGTAGGGAGACCCAGTACTTC CASSLGGRETQYF